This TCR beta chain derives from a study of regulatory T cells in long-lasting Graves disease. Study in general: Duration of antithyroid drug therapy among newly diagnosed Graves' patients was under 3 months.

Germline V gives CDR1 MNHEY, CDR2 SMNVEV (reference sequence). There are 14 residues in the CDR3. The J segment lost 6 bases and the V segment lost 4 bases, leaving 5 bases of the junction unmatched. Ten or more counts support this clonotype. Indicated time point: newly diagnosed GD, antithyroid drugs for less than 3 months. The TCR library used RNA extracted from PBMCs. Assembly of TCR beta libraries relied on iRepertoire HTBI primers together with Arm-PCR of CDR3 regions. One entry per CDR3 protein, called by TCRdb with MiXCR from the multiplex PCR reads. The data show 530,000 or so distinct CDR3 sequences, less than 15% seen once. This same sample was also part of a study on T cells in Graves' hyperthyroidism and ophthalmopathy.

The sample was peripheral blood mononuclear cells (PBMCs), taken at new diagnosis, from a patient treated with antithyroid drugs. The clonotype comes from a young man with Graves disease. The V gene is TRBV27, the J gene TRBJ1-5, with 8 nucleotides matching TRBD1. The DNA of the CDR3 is TGTGCCAGCAGTTCAACAGGGGGTTCTCAGCCCCAGCATTTT. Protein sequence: CASSSTGGSQPQHF.